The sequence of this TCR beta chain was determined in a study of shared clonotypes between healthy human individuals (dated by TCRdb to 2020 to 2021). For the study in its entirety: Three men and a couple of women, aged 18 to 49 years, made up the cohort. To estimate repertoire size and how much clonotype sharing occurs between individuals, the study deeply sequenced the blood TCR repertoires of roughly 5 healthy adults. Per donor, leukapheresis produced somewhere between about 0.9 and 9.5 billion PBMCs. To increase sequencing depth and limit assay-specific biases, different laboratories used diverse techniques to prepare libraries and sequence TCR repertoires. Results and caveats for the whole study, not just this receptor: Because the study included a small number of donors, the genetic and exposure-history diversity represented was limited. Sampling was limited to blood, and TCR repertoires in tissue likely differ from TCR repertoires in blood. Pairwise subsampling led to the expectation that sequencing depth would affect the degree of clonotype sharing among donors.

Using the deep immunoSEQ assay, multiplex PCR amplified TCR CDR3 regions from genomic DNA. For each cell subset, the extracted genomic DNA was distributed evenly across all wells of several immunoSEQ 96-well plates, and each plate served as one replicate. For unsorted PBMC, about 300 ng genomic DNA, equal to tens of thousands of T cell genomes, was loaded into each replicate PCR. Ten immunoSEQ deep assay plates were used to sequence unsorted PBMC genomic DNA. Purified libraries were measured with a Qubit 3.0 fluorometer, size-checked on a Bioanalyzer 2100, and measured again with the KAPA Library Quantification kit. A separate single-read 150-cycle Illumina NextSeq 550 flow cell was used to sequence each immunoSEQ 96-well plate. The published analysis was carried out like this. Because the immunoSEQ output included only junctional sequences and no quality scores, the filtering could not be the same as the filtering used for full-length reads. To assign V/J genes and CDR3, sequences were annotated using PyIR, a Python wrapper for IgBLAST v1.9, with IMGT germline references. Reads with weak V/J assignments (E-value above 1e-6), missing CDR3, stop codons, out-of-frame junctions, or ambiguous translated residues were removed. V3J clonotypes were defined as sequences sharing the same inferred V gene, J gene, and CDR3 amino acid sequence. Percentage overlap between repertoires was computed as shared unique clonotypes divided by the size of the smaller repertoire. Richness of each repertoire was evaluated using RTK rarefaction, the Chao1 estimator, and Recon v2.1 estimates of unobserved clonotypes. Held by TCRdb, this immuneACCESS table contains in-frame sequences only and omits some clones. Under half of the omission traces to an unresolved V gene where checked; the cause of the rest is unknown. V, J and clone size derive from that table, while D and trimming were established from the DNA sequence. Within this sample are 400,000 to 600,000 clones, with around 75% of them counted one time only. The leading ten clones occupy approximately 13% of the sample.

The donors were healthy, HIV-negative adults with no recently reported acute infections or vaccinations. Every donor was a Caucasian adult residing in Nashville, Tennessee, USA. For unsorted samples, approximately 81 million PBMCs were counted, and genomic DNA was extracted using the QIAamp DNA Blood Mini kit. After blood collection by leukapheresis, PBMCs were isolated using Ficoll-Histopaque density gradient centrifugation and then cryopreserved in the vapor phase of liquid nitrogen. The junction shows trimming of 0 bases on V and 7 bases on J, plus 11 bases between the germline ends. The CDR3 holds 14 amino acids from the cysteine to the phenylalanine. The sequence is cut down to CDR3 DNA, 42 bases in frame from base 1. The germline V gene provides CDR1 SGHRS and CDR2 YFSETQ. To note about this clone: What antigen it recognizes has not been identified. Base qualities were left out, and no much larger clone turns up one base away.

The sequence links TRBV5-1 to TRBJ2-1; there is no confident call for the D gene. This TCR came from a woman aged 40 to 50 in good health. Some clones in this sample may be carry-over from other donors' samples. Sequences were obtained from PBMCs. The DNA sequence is TGCGCCAGCAGCTTGGCCCCTACCGGGAATGAGCAGTTCTTC. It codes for CASSLAPTGNEQFF.